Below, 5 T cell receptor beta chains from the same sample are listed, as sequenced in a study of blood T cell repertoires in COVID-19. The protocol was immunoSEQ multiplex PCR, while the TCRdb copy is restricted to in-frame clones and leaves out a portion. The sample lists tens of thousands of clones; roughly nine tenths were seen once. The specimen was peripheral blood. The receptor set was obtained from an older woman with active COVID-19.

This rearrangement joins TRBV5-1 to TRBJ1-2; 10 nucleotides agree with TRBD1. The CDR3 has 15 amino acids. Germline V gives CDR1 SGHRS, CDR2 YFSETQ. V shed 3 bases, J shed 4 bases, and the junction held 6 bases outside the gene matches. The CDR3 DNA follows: TGCGCCAGCAGCTCCGGACAGGGGGTTACCTATGGCTACACCTTC. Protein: CASSSGQGVTYGYTF.

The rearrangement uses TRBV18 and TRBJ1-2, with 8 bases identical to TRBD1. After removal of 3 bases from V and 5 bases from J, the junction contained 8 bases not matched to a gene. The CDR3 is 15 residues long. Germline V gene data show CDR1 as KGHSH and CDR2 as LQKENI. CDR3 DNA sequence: TGTGCCAGCTCACCTGGACAGGGAGGGACTTATGGCTACACCTTC. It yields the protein CASSPGQGGTYGYTF.

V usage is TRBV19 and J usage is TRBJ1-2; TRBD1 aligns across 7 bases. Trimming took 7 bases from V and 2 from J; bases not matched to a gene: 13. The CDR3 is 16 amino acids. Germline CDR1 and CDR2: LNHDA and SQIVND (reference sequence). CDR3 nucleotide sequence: TGTGCCAGTATCGACAGGGCGTCAGGTTCGAACTATGGCTACACCTTC. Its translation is CASIDRASGSNYGYTF.

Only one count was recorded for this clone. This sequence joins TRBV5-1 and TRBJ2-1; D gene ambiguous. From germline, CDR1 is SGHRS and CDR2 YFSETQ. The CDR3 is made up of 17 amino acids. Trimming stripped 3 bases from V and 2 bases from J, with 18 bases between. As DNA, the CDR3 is TGCGCCAGCAGCTCCGGGTCTTCCCTTGGTACCTACAATGAGCAGTTCTTC. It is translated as CASSSGSSLGTYNEQFF.

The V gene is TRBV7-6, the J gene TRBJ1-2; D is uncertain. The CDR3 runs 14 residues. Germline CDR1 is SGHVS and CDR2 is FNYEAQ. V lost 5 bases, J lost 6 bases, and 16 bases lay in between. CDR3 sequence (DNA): TGTGCCAGCAGCCCCGTGGGAGGGAGCGATGGCTACACCTTC. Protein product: CASSPVGGSDGYTF.